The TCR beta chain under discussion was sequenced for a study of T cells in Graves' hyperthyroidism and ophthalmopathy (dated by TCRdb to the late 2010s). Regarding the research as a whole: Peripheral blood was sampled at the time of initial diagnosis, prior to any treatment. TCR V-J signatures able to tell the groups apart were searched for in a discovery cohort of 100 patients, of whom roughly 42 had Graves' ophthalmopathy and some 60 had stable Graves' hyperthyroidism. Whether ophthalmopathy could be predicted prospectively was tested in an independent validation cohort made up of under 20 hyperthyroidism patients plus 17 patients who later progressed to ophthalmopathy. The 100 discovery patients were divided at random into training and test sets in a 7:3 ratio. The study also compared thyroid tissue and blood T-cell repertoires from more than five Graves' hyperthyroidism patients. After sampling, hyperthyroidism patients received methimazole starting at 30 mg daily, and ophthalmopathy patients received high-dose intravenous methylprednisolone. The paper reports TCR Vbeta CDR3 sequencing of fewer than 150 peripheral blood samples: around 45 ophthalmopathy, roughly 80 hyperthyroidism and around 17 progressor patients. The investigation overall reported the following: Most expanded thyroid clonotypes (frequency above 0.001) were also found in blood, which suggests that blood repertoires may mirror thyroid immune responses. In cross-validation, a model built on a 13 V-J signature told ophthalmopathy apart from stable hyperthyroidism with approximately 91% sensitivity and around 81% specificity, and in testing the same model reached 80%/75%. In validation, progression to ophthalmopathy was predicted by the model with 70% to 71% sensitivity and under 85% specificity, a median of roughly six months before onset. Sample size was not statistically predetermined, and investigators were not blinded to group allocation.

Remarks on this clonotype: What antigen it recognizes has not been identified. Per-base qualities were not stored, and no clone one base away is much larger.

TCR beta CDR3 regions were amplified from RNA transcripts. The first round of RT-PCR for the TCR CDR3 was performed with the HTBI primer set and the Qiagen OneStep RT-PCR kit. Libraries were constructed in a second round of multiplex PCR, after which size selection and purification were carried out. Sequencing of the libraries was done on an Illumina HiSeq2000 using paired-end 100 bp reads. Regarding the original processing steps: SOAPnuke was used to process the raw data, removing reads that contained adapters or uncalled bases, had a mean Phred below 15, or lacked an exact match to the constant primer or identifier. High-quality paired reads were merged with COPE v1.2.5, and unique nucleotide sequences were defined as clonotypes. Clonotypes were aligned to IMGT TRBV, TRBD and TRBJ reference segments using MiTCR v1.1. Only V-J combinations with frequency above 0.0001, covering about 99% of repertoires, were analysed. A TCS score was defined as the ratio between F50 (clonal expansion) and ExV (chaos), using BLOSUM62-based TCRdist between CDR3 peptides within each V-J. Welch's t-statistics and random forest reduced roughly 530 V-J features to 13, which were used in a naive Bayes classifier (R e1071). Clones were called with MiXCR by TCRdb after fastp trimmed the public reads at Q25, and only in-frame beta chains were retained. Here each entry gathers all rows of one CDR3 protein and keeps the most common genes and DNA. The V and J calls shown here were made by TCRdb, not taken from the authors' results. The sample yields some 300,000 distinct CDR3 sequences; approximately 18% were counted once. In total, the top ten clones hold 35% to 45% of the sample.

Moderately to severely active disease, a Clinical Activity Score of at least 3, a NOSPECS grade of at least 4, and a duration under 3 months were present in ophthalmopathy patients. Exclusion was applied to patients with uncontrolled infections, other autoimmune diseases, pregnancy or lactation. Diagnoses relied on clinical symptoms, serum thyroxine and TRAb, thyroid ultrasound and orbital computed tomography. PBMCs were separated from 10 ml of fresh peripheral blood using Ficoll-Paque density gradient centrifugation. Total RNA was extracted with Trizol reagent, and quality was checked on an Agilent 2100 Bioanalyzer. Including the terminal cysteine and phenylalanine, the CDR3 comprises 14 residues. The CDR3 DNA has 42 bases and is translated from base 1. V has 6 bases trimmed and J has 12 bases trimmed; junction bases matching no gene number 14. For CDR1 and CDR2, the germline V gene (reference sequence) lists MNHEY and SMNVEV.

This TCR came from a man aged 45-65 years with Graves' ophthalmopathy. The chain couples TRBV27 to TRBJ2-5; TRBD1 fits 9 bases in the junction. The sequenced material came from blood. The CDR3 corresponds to CASSMDRGTTREYF. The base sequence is TGTGCCAGCAGCATGGACAGGGGAACTACCAGGGAGTACTTC.